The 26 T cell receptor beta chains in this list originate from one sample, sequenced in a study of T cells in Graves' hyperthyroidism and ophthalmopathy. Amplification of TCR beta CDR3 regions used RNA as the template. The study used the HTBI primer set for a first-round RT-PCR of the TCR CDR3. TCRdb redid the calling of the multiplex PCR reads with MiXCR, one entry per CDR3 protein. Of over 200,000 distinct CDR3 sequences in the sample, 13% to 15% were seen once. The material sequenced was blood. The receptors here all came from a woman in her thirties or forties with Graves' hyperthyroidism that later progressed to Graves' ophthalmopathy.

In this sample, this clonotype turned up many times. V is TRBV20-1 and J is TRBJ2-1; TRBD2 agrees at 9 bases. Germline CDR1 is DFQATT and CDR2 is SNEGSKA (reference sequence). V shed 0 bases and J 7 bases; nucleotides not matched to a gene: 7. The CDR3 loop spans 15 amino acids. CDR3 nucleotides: TGCAGTGCTAGAGATATAGCGGGAGTGAGTAATGAGCAGTTCTTC. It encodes CSARDIAGVSNEQFF.

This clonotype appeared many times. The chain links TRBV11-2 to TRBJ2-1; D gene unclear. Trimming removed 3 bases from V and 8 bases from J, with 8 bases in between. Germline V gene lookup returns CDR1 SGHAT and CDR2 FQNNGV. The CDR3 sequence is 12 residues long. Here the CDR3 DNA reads TGTGCCAGCAGCTTGTGGGCGGATGAGCAGTTCTTC. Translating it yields CASSLWADEQFF.

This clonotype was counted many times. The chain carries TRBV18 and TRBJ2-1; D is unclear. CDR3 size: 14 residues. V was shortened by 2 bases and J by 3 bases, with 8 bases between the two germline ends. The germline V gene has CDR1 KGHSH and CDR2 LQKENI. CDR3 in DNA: TGTGCCAGCTCACCAAGAGAAGACTACAATGAGCAGTTCTTC. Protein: CASSPREDYNEQFF.

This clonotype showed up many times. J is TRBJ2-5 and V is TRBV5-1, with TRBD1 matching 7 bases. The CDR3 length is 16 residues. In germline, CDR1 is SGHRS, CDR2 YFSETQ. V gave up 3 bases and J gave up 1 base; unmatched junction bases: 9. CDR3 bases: TGCGCCAGCAGCTCTCACAGGGGTTACCCCCAAGAGACCCAGTACTTC. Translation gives CASSSHRGYPQETQYF.

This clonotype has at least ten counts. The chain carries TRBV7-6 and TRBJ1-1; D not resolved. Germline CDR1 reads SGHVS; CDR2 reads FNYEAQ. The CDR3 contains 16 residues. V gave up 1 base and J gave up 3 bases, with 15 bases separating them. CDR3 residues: CASSLGIGYRDTEAFF. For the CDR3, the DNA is TGTGCCAGCAGCTTAGGGATCGGGTACCGGGACACTGAAGCTTTCTTT.

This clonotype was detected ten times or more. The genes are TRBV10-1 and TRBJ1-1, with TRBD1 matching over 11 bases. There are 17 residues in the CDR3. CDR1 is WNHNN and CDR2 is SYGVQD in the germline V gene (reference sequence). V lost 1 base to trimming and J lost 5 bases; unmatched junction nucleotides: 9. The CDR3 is CASSELPRTGGRTEAFF. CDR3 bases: TGCGCCAGCAGTGAGTTGCCACGGACAGGGGGCCGGACTGAAGCTTTCTTT.

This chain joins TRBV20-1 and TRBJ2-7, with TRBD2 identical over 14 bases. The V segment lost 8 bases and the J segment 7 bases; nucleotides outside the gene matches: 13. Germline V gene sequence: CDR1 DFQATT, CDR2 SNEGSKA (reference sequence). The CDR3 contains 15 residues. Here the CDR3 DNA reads TGCAGTTCCCCGGGGGGACTAGCGGGAGAAAGGGAGCAGTACTTC. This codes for CSSPGGLAGEREQYF.

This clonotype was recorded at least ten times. For the CDR3, the DNA is TGCAGCGTTGAAGATCCCCTGTGGGATACGCAGTATTTT. Protein product: CSVEDPLWDTQYF. The chain carries TRBV29-1 and TRBJ2-3; no clear D gene. CDR3 length: 13 residues. V was trimmed by 0 bases and J by 6 bases, leaving 10 bases between them. Germline CDR1 reads SQVTM; CDR2 reads ANQGSEA.

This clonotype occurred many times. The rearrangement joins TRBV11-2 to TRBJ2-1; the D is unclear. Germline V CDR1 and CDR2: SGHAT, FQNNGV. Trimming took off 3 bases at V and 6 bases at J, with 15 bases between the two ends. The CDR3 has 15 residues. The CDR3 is CASSFSTFQTNEQFF. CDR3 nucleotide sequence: TGTGCCAGCAGCTTTTCGACATTTCAAACCAATGAGCAGTTCTTC.

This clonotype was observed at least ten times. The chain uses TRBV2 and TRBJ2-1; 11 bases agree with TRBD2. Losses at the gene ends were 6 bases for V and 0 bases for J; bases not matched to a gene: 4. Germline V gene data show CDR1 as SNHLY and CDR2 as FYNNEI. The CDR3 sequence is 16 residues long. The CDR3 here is CASRATSGSSYNEQFF. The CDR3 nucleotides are TGTGCCAGCAGAGCTACTAGCGGGAGCTCCTACAATGAGCAGTTCTTC.

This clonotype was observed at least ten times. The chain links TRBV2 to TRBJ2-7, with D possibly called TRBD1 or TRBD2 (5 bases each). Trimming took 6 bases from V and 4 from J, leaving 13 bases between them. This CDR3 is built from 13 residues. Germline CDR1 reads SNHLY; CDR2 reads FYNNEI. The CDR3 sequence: CASSGARKYEQYF. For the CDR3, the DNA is TGTGCCAGCAGCGGGGCCCGGAAATACGAGCAGTACTTC.

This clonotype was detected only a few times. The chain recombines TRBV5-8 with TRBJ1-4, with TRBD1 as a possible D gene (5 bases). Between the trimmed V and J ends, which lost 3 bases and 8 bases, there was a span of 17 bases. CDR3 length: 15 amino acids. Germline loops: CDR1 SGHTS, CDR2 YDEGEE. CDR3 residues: CASSSPGRGIEKLFF. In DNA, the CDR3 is TGTGCCAGCAGCTCCCCGGGACGTGGGATAGAAAAACTGTTTTTT.

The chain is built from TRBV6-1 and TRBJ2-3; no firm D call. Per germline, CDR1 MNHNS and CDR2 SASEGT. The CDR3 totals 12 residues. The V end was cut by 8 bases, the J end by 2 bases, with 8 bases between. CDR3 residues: CASGGPTDTQYF. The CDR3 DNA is TGTGCCAGCGGCGGTCCCACAGATACGCAGTATTTT.

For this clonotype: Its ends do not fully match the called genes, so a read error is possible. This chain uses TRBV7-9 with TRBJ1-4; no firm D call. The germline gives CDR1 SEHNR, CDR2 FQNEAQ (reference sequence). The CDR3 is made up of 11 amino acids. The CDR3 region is CAGSLGEKLFF. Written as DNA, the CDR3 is TGTGCCGGCAGCTTAGGCGAAAAACTGTTTTTT.

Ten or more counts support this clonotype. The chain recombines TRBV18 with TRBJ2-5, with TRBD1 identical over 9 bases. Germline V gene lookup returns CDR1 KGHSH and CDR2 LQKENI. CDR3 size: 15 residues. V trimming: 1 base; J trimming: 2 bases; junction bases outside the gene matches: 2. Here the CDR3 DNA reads TGTGCCAGCTCACCACGGGACAGGGCACAAGAGACCCAGTACTTC. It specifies CASSPRDRAQETQYF.

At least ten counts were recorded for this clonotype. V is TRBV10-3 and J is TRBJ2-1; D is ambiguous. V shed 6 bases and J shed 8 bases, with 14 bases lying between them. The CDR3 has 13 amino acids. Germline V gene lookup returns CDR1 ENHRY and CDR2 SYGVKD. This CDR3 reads CAIRKEGSDEQFF. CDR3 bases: TGTGCCATCAGGAAGGAAGGGTCGGATGAGCAGTTCTTC.

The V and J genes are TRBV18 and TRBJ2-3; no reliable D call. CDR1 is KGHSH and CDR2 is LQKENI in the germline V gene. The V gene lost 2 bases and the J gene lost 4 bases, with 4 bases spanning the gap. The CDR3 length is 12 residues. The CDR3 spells CASSPMADTQYF. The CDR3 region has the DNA TGTGCCAGCTCACCAATGGCAGATACGCAGTATTTT.

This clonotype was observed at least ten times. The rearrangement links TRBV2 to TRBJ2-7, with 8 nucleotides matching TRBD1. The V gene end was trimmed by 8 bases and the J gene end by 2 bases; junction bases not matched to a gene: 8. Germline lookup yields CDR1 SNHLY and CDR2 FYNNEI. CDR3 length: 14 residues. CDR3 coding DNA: TGTGCCAGCCGGGGGCGGGACAGGACCTACGAGCAGTACTTC. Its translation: CASRGRDRTYEQYF.

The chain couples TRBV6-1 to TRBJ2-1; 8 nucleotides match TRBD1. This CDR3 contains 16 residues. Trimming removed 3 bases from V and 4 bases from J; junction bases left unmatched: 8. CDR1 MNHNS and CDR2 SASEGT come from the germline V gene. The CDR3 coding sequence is TGTGCCAGCAGTGACGGACAGGGCTTAAGTTACAATGAGCAGTTCTTC. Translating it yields CASSDGQGLSYNEQFF.

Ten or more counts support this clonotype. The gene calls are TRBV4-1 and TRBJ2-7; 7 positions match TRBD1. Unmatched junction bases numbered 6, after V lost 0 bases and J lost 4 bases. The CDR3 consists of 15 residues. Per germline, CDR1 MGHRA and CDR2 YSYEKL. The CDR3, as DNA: TGCGCCAGCAGCCAAGAGGTTCAGGGGGTGTACGAGCAGTACTTC. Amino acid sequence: CASSQEVQGVYEQYF.

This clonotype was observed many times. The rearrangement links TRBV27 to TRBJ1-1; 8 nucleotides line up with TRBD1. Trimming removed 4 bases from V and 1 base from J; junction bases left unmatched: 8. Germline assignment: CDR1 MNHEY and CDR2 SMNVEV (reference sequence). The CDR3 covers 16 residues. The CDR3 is CASSSWQGARNTEAFF. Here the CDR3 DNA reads TGTGCCAGCAGTTCTTGGCAGGGGGCACGGAACACTGAAGCTTTCTTT.

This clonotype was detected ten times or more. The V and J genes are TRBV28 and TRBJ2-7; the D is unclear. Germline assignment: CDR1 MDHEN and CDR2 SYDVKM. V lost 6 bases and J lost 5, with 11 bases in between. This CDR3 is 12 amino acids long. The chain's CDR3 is CASRLGSHEQYF. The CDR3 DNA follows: TGTGCCAGCAGGCTGGGGTCTCACGAGCAGTACTTC.

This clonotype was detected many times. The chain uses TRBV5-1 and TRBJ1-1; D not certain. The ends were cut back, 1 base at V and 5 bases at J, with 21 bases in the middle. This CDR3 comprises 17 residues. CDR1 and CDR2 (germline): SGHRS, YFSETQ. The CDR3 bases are TGCGCCAGCAGCTTGTACCGGGCCCGATGGGATGGGACTGAAGCTTTCTTT. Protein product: CASSLYRARWDGTEAFF.

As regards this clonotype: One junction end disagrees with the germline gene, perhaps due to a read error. CDR3 DNA sequence: TGTGCCAACAGTTTACCGGGACGCGAGTACTCTGGGGCCAACGTCCTGACTTTC. This encodes CANSLPGREYSGANVLTF. The V call is TRBV6-1, the J call TRBJ2-6; D assignment may be TRBD1 or TRBD2 (5 bases each). Per germline, CDR1 MNHNS and CDR2 SASEGT. This CDR3 has 18 residues.

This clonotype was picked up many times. This CDR3 is CASSLPGLAEGNEQFF. DNA for the CDR3: TGTGCCAGCAGTTTACCCGGACTAGCGGAGGGGAATGAGCAGTTCTTC. The chain is built from TRBV28 and TRBJ2-1; 10 nucleotides align to TRBD2. The V gene end was trimmed by 2 bases and the J gene end by 7 bases; junction bases not matched to a gene: 8. The CDR3 is 16 residues long. The V gene's germline CDR1 is MDHEN and CDR2 SYDVKM.

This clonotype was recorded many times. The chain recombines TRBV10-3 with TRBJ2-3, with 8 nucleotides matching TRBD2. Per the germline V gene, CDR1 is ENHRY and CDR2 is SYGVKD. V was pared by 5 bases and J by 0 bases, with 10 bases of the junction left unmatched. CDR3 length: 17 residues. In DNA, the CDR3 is TGTGCCATCAGTCGCCAAAACGTAGCGGGAAGCACAGATACGCAGTATTTT. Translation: CAISRQNVAGSTDTQYF.